Each of the 9 T cell receptor beta chains below was sequenced from the same sample in a study of memory CD4+ T cells and cytomegalovirus serostatus. Assay used: immunoSEQ multiplex PCR; TCRdb lists only in-frame clones, some missing. The profile shows around 44,000 clones, 70% to 80% of them singletons. Single viable CD3+CD4+CD8-CD45RO+ cells were sorted as the memory CD4+ T cells. The sequencing sample was made of memory CD4+ T cells from blood. Source of these receptors: an adult in good health and CMV-seronegative.

This clone was observed a few times. Written as DNA, the CDR3 is TGTGCCAGCAGTTCGGGACTAGCGGGGCCTTTCCAAGAGACCCAGTACTTC. Translation gives CASSSGLAGPFQETQYF. This chain connects TRBV28 to TRBJ2-5, with 13 bases lining up with TRBD2. The CDR3 is 17 amino acids. The V gene end was trimmed by 4 bases and the J gene end by 1 base; junction bases not matched to a gene: 6. Germline V gene data show CDR1 as MDHEN and CDR2 as SYDVKM.

This clone has only one observation. CDR3 amino acids: CASSQGVGGFTDTQYF. The CDR3 DNA is TGCGCCAGCAGCCAAGGGGTAGGAGGTTTCACAGATACGCAGTATTTT. The gene calls are TRBV4-3 and TRBJ2-3; weak D call: TRBD2 (5 bases). Germline V gene sequence: CDR1 LGHNA, CDR2 YSLEER. The length of the CDR3 is 16 residues. Trimming left V 1 base short and J 2 bases short, with 13 bases between.

The chain joins TRBV15 to TRBJ2-2; D call uncertain. This CDR3 is 15 amino acids long. The ends were cut back, 0 bases at V and 2 bases at J, with 7 bases in the middle. Per the germline V gene, CDR1 is LNHNV and CDR2 is YYDKDF (reference sequence). This CDR3 reads CATSRDITNTGELFF. CDR3 sequence (DNA): TGTGCCACCAGCAGAGATATCACTAACACCGGGGAGCTGTTTTTT.

This chain joins TRBV4-3 and TRBJ1-4, with a possible D match to TRBD1 (5 bases). Germline loops: CDR1 LGHNA, CDR2 YSLEER. The V gene lost 1 base and the J gene lost 7 bases, with 13 bases spanning the gap. The CDR3 spans 15 residues. CDR3 nucleotide sequence: TGCGCCAGCAGCCAAGGGAGCGGGACCCGTGAAAAACTGTTTTTT. It is translated as CASSQGSGTREKLFF.

CDR3 sequence reads: CASSLVGYTEAFF. The DNA for the CDR3 is TGTGCCAGCAGCCTGGTAGGGTACACTGAAGCTTTCTTT. The V call is TRBV28, the J call TRBJ1-1; D is uncertain. The germline gives CDR1 MDHEN, CDR2 SYDVKM. CDR3 length: 13 residues. V lost 6 bases, J lost 3 bases, and 11 bases lay in between.

This clone was picked up one time. V usage is TRBV7-9 and J usage is TRBJ1-2; possibly TRBD1 for D (6 bases). The germline gives CDR1 SEHNR, CDR2 FQNEAQ (reference sequence). Trimming took off 4 bases at V and 4 bases at J, with 10 bases between the two ends. The CDR3 covers 13 residues. For the CDR3, the DNA is TGTGCCAGCAGCTCCGAGGGGGGCTATGGCTACACCTTC. Residues: CASSSEGGYGYTF. The full variable domain, its missing parts supplied by reference TRBV7-9 and TRBJ1-2, is DTGVSQNPRHKITKRGQNVTFRCDPISEHNRLYWYRQTLGQGPEFLTYFQNEAQLEKSRLLSDRFSAERPKGSFSTLEIQRTEQGDSAMYLCASSSEGGYGYTFGSGTRLTVV.

The chain uses TRBV25-1 and TRBJ2-2; D may correspond to TRBD1 or TRBD2 (5 bases each). Germline values: CDR1 MGHDK, CDR2 SYGVNS. Trimming shortened V by 3 bases and J by 8 bases, and 22 bases separated the two germline ends. The CDR3 extends over 17 amino acids. CDR3 DNA: TGTGCCAGCAGTGATGGGCGAGGGACCCAGGGAGCAGGGGAGCTGTTTTTT. Translation gives CASSDGRGTQGAGELFF.

This clone was observed a single time. The chain combines TRBV5-4 with TRBJ2-6; 7 positions agree with TRBD2. The CDR3 sequence is 17 residues long. V shed 1 base and J 4 bases; nucleotides not matched to a gene: 8. The germline CDR1 and CDR2 sequences are SGHNT and YYREEE (reference sequence). In nucleotides, the CDR3 is TGTGCCAGCAGCTTGATGTTGGGGGGGTCAGGGGCCAACGTCCTGACTTTC. This sequence encodes CASSLMLGGSGANVLTF.

CDR3 DNA: TGTGCCAGCAGTGAATATGTAGAGGCCGGAGGACAGAGTTACGAGCAGTACTTC. This encodes CASSEYVEAGGQSYEQYF. This chain connects TRBV25-1 to TRBJ2-7, with D maybe TRBD1 (6 bases). V shed 0 bases and J shed 4 bases, with 22 bases lying between them. Per the germline V gene, CDR1 is MGHDK and CDR2 is SYGVNS. The CDR3 has 18 residues.